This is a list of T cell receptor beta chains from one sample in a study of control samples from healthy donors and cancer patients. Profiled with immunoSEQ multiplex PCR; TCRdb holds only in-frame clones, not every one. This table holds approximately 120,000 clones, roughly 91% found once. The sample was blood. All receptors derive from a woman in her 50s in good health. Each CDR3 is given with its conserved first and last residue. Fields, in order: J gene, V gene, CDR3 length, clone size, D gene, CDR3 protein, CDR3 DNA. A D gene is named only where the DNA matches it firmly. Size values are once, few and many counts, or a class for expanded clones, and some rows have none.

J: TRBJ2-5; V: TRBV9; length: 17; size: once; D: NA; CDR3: CASTGSDSGTPTETQYF; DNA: TGTGCCAGCACCGGGTCCGATTCCGGGACCCCAACGGAGACCCAGTACTTC
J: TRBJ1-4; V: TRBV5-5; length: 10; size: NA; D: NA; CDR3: CASHGEKLFF; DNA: TGTGCCAGCCACGGTGAAAAACTGTTTTTT
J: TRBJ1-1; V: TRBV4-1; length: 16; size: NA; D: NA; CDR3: CASSQATGSPPTEAFF; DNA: TGCGCCAGCAGCCAAGCAACCGGGTCCCCTCCCACTGAAGCTTTCTTT
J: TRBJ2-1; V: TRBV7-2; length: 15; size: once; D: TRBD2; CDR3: CASSLGLAGSGEQFF; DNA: TGTGCCAGCAGCCTTGGACTAGCGGGGTCTGGTGAGCAGTTCTTC
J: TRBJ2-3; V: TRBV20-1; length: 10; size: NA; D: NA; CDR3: CSAELGHQYF; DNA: TGCAGTGCTGAACTAGGTCATCAGTATTTT
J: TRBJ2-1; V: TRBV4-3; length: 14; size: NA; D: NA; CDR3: CASSQGLPSNEQFF; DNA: TGCGCCAGCAGCCAAGGTTTGCCCAGCAATGAGCAGTTCTTC
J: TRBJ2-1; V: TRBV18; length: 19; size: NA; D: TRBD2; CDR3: CASSPPGLAGGGPYNEQFF; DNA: TGTGCCAGCTCACCACCTGGGCTAGCGGGGGGTGGCCCCTACAATGAGCAGTTCTTC
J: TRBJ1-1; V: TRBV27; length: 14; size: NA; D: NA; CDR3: CASSLQGMNTEAFF; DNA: TGTGCCAGCAGTCTACAGGGTATGAACACTGAAGCTTTCTTT
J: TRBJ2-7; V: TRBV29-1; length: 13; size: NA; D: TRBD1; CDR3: CSVGGTGTYEQYF; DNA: TGCAGCGTTGGTGGGACAGGAACCTACGAGCAGTACTTC
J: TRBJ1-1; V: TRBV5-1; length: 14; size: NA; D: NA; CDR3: CASSLGQINTEAFF; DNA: TGCGCCAGCAGCTTGGGACAGATTAACACTGAAGCTTTCTTT
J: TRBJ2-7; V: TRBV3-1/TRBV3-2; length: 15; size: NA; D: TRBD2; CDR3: CASSRGSLAVYEQYF; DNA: TGTGCCAGCAGTAGAGGATCCCTAGCGGTCTACGAGCAGTACTTC
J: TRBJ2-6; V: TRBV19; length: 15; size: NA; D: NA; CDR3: CASNGQQTGANVLTF; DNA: TGTGCCAGTAACGGACAACAGACTGGGGCCAACGTCCTGACTTTC
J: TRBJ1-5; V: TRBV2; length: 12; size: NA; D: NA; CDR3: CARGMNNQPQHF; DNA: TGTGCCAGAGGGATGAACAATCAGCCCCAGCATTTT
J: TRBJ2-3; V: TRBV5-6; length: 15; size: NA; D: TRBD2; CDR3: CASQLAGGPTDTQYF; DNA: TGTGCCTCCCAACTAGCGGGAGGGCCGACAGATACGCAGTATTTT
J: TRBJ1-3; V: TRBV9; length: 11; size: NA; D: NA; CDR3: CASSVAETIYF; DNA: TGTGCCAGCAGCGTAGCTGAGACCATATATTTT
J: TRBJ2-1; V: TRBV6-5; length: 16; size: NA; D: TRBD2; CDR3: CASSYLGGLAYNEQFF; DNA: TGTGCCAGCAGTTACTTGGGAGGACTAGCCTACAATGAGCAGTTCTTC
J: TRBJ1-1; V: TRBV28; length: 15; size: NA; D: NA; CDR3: CASSLNWAMNTEAFF; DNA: TGTGCCAGCAGTTTAAATTGGGCCATGAACACTGAAGCTTTCTTT
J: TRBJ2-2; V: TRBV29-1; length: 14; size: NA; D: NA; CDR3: CSAEGLPRTGELFF; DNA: TGCAGCGCCGAGGGCCTCCCTCGCACCGGGGAGCTGTTTTTT